The clone carrying this T cell receptor beta chain has only one observation. The likely explanation is a read error, given a far larger clone one base away. This is likely a read error, given that the CDR3 carries no conserved phenylalanine or tryptophan at its end. With unsorted samples, genomic DNA was obtained from 100 million or so PBMCs. Genomic DNA (from each subset) was split evenly across several immunoSEQ plates. As processed by the authors: Because ImmunoSEQ provided only junction sequences with no quality scores, the filtering differed. Clones were sequenced by immunoSEQ multiplex PCR, and TCRdb holds only the in-frame ones, with some missing. V, J and clone size are those of that table, while D and trimming were read from the DNA. This sample has about 460,000 clones, with over 60% found just once. The data were taken from a study of shared clonotypes between healthy human individuals.

Trimming left V 5 bases short and J 0 bases short, with 11 bases between. Germline CDR1 and CDR2: MNHNS and SASEGT. The CDR3 spans 14 residues. This TCR derives from a woman aged 40 to 50 in good health. Some clones in this sample may be carry-over from other donors' samples. Sequenced material: PBMCs. The chain employs TRBV6-1 and TRBJ2-7; D may be TRBD1 (6 bases). Written as DNA, the CDR3 is TGTGCCAGCAGTACCACAGGGAACTCCTACGAGCAGTACCTC. Protein sequence: CASSTTGNSYEQYL.